This T cell receptor beta chain was sequenced for a study of monozygotic twins with inflammatory bowel disease. This CDR3 spans 16 amino acids. Germline lookup yields CDR1 SGHTA and CDR2 FQGNSA. A template switching step added UMIs, each with a 6-nucleotide sample barcode. TCRdb re-analyzed the 5' RACE reads; it lists each CDR3 protein once, without DNA. The sample holds about 93,000 distinct CDR3 sequences. Total RNA isolation used whole blood (no T cell sorting was performed). Sequencing was performed on blood. This sequence was found in a human donor with ulcerative colitis or Crohn's disease, or a healthy co-twin of an affected twin (not recorded which). V and J are TRBV7-2 and TRBJ2-7; TCRdb selects TRBD1, and the lack of DNA leaves this call unchecked. CDR3 in amino acids: CASSSSVGQGFYEQYF.